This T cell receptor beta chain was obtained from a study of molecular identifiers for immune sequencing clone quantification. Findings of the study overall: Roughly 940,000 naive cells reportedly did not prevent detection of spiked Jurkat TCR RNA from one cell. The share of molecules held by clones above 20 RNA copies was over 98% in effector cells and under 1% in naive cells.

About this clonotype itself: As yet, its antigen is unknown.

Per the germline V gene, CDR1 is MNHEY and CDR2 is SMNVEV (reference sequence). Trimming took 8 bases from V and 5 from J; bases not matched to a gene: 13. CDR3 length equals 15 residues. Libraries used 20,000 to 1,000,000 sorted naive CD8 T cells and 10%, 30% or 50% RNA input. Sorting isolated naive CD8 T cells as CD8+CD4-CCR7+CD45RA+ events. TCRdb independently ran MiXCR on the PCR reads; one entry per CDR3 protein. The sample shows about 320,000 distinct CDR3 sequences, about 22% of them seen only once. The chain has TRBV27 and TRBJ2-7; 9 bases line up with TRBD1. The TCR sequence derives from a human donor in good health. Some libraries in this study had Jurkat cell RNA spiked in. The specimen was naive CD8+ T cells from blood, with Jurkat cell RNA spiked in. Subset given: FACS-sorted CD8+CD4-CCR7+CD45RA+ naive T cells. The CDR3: CASASLGQGMHEQYF. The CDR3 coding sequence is TGTGCCAGCGCCAGCCTCGGACAGGGGATGCACGAGCAGTACTTC.